The clone carrying this T cell receptor (beta chain) was counted ten times or more. Its matching antigen is unknown. TCR beta CDR3 region amplification was performed from RNA transcripts. An initial round of RT-PCR targeting the TCR CDR3 relied on the HTBI primer set. TCRdb fed the multiplex PCR reads into MiXCR, producing one record per CDR3 protein. Of some 600,000 distinct CDR3 sequences in the sample, approximately 44% were seen once. This entry belongs to a study of T cells in Graves' hyperthyroidism and ophthalmopathy. Study findings and constraints: Before onset, ophthalmopathy was predicted by the model a median 6.5 months earlier. Most thyroid clonotypes expanded above 0.001 appeared in blood too.

The CDR3 spans 12 residues. Unmatched junction bases numbered 2, after V lost 7 bases and J lost 0 bases. Germline V gives CDR1 SQVTM, CDR2 ANQGSEA. Researchers defined stable Graves' hyperthyroidism as no ophthalmopathy progression within 18 months. Lactation, pregnancy, other autoimmune disease or uncontrolled infection excluded patients. This TCR was recovered from a woman younger than 35 with Graves' hyperthyroidism. Sequences were obtained from peripheral blood or thyroid tissue (not recorded which). The genes are TRBV29-1 and TRBJ1-1; 7 nucleotides match TRBD1. The DNA for the CDR3 is TGCAGCGGAGGGACAGTGAACACTGAAGCTTTCTTT. The encoded protein is CSGGTVNTEAFF.